This T cell receptor beta chain was sequenced during a study of control samples from healthy donors and cancer patients. Germline lookup yields CDR1 SGHVS and CDR2 FQNEAQ. This CDR3 comprises 13 residues. As for this clone: A junction boundary mismatches the germline segment, possibly from a read error.

Clones were sequenced by immunoSEQ multiplex PCR, and TCRdb holds only the in-frame ones, with some missing. The table has under 40,000 clones, around 82% seen once. The sequenced material came from PBMCs. This sequence originates from a woman aged 55-69 years with lung cancer. The J gene is TRBJ2-1, the V gene TRBV7-8, with 10 bases that match TRBD2. CDR3 protein: CASSLAGAFEQFF. DNA for the CDR3: TGTGCCAGCAGCCTAGCGGGAGCGTTTGAGCAGTTCTTC. Based on the CDR3 plus reference TRBV7-8 and TRBJ2-1, the full variable domain is GAGVSQSPRYKVAKRGQDVALRCDPISGHVSLFWYQQALGQGPEFLTYFQNEAQLDKSGLPSDRFFAERPEGSVSTLKIQRTQQEDSAVYLCASSLAGAFEQFFGPGTRLTVL.